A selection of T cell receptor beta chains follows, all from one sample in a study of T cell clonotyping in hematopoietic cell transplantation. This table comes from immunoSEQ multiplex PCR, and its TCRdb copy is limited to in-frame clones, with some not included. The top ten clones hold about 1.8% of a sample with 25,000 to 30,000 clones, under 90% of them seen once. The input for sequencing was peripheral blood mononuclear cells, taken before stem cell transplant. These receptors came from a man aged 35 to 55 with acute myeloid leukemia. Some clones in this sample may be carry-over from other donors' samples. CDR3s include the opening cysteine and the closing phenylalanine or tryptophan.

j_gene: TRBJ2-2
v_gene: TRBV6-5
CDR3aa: CASSPTGPGELFF

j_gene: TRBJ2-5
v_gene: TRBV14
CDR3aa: CASSQDRGWGKTQYF

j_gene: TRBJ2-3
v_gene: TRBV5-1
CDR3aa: CASSLGTADTQYF

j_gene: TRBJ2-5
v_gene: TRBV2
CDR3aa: CASSVYIETQYF

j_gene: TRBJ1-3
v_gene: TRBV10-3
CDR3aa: CAIGLSGNTIYF

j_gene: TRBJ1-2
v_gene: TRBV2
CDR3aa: CASSQTLNYGYTF

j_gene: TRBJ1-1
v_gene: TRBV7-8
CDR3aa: CASSLVTSGVAEAFF

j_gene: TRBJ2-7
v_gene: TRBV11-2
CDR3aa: CASSQRSGTGRLEQYF

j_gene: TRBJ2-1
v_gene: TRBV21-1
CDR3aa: CASSKPTGPEQFF

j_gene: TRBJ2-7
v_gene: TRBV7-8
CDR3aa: CASSESGVPYYEQYF

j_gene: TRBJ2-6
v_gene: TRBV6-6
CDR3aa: CASSMQYSGANVLTF

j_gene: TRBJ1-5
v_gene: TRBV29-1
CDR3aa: CSVTGGSNQPQHF

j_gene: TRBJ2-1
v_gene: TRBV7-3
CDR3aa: CASSYGAGGNEQFF

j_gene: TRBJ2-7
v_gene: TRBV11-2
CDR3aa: CASSLVLEQYF

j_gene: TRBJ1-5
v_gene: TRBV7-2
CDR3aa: CASSYRGIGVGQPQHF

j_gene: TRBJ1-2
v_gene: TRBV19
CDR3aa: CASSPAANYGYTF

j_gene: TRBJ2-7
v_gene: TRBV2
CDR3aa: CASRRTGLWPEQYF

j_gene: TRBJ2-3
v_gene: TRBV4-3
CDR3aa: CASSQDRLGTDTQYF

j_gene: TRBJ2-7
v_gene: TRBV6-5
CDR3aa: CASSEGQSIYEQYF

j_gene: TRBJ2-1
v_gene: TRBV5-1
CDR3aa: CASSSESTGQPYNEQFF

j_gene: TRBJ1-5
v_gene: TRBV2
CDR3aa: CASSREGRGGNQPQHF

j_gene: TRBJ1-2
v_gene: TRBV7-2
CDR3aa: CASSPHRAGGNYGYTF

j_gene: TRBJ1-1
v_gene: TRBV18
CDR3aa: CASSLTREAEAFF

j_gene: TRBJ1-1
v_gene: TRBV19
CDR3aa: CASSTGQGSPEAFF

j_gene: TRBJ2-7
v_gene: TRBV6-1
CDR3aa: CASRPGPYEQYF

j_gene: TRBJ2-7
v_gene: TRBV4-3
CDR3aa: CASSQEWGADLTYEQYF

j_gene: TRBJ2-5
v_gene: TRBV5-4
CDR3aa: CASSLDSQQETQYF

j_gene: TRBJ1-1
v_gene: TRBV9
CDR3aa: CASSARQGHTEAFF

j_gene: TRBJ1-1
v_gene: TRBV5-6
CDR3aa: CASSLGAGTAFEAFF

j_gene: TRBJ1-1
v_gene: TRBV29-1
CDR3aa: CSVEHGGEAFF